This paragraph covers one TCR beta chain sequence. Its cognate antigen is unknown. The record originates from a study of cytomegalovirus exposure and HLA in healthy donors. Study-wide background: Counted in an early data release were about 80 million unique TCRs from HLA-typed donors.

The CDR3 covers 18 residues. Per the germline V gene, CDR1 is LGHNA and CDR2 is YNFKEQ. V dropped 4 bases and J dropped 5; count of bases not matched to a gene: 18. PCR involved 60 Vbeta and 13 Jbeta primers. Assay used: immunoSEQ multiplex PCR; TCRdb lists only in-frame clones, some missing. The sample records fewer than 200,000 clones, just under 80% being singletons. Study-wide findings and caveats: In a later analysis, a genetic analysis reported fewer productive-TCR N-insertions in an Asian-associated ancestry cluster than the cohort average. Donor immune exposure was known only as CMV serostatus.

Although they were nominally healthy when sampled, donors likely had unrecorded immune exposures. The V gene is TRBV4-2, the J gene TRBJ2-7, with 9 bases identical to TRBD2. Sequencing was done on a sample of PBMCs. The clonotype comes from a female donor in good health and CMV-seronegative. This CDR3 reads CASSRKESTAGGYDEQYF. CDR3 DNA: TGTGCCAGCAGCCGTAAAGAATCCACAGCGGGAGGTTATGACGAGCAGTACTTC.